There are a few counts of the clone carrying this TCR beta chain. The CDR3 spans 16 residues. The sample originates from a study of T-cell reconstitution after alpha-beta-depleted transplantation in children. Molecular barcoding with unique molecular identifiers was used for the TCRbeta library. MiXCR, run by TCRdb on the PCR reads, gives a single entry per CDR3 protein. The sample lists approximately 590,000 distinct CDR3 sequences; roughly a tenth were seen once. The source of this sequence is a human donor who donated a stem cell graft to a child with acute myeloid leukemia. The chain is built from TRBV21-1 and TRBJ1-5. TRBV21-1 is a listed pseudogene. The source material was PBMCs from the stem cell graft donor, sampled from the stem cell graft. CDR3 sequence reads: CASSKGEEGPDQPQHF. The CDR3 DNA reads TGTGCCAGCAGCAAAGGGGAGGAGGGGCCAGATCAGCCCCAGCATTTT.